The 27 T cell receptor beta chains presented below share a single source sample, sequenced in a study of control samples from healthy donors and cancer patients. The data were produced by immunoSEQ multiplex PCR, yet TCRdb's version contains in-frame clones alone and is incomplete. Found here are about 88,000 clones, approximately 95% of them singletons; the top ten hold approximately 8%. Specimen: blood. The receptor source for this set is a man younger than 35 in good health.

This chain connects TRBV7-9 to TRBJ1-1; D is undetermined. From germline, CDR1 is SEHNR and CDR2 FQNEAQ (reference sequence). Trimming cost V 6 bases and J 4 bases, with 6 bases left between them. The CDR3 covers 11 residues. The DNA for the CDR3 is TGTGCCAGCAGGGTGGGCACTGAAGCTTTCTTT. Residues: CASRVGTEAFF.

The chain is built from TRBV6-2 or TRBV6-3 and TRBJ2-5, with D possibly being TRBD2 (6 bases). The CDR3 sequence is 17 residues long. Germline lookup yields CDR1 MNHEY and CDR2 SVGEGT. Trimming pared 5 bases from V and 2 bases from J, leaving 21 bases between. As DNA, the CDR3 is TGTGCCAGCAGTCTTATTGGGTTAGCGGACAATCAAGAGACCCAGTACTTC. This translates into CASSLIGLADNQETQYF.

The chain is built from TRBV6-6 and TRBJ1-1; no clear D gene. This CDR3 has 14 residues. From germline, CDR1 is MNHNY and CDR2 SVGAGI (reference sequence). The ends were cut back, 5 bases at V and 2 bases at J, with 12 bases in the middle. The CDR3 spells CASSQGRANTEAFF. As DNA, the CDR3 is TGTGCCAGCAGTCAAGGTAGGGCCAACACTGAAGCTTTCTTT.

V is TRBV11-2 and J is TRBJ2-3, with 9 bases matching TRBD1. The CDR3 has 17 amino acids. Looked up from germline, CDR1 is SGHAT and CDR2 is FQNNGV. V lost 0 bases and J lost 5; bases outside the gene matches: 9. The CDR3 sequence: CASSLEKTGGRRDTQYF. DNA of the CDR3: TGTGCCAGCAGCTTAGAAAAGACAGGGGGTCGGAGAGATACGCAGTATTTT.

The V and J genes are TRBV6-5 and TRBJ1-1, with 11 bases matching TRBD1. Looked up from germline, CDR1 is MNHEY and CDR2 is SVGAGI. J gave up 3 bases and V 6 bases, and 3 bases lay outside the gene matches. The length of the CDR3 is 14 residues. DNA of the CDR3: TGTGCCAGCAGGCGGACAGGGGGCTACACTGAAGCTTTCTTT. This gives the protein CASRRTGGYTEAFF.

J is TRBJ1-1 and V is TRBV27; D possibly corresponds to TRBD1 (5 bases). The CDR3 runs 14 residues. The ends were cut back, 8 bases at V and 1 base at J, with 14 bases in the middle. Germline loops: CDR1 MNHEY, CDR2 SMNVEV (reference sequence). The CDR3 loop is CASSSGTQNTEAFF. The CDR3 DNA reads TGTGCCAGCTCCTCCGGGACGCAGAACACTGAAGCTTTCTTT.

About this clone: The junction does not match germline at one end; this may be a read error. CDR3 sequence: CASSLPMGTGLF. The CDR3, as DNA: TGTGCCAGCAGTTTACCGATGGGGACGGGGCTCTTC. This chain connects TRBV5-6 to TRBJ1-2, with D maybe TRBD1 (5 bases). The CDR3 consists of 12 residues. Per the germline V gene, CDR1 is SGHDT and CDR2 is YYEEEE. The variable domain in full, completed from reference TRBV5-6 and TRBJ1-2, reads DAGVTQSPTHLIKTRGQQVTLRCSPKSGHDTVSWYQQALGQGPQFIFQYYEEEERQRGNFPDRFSGHQFPNYSSELNVNALLLGDSALYLCASSLPMGTGLFGSGTRLTVV.

The chain is built from TRBV7-8 and TRBJ2-2; 7 nucleotides align to TRBD2. The junction had 9 bases not matched to a gene; V was cut back by 1 base and J by 1 base. The CDR3 has 18 amino acids. The germline V gene has CDR1 SGHVS and CDR2 FQNEAQ. The CDR3 is CASSLDRRASGNTGELFF. Here the CDR3 DNA reads TGTGCCAGCAGCTTAGATCGTCGGGCTAGCGGGAACACCGGGGAGCTGTTTTTT.

This clone was seen once. As DNA, the CDR3 is TGTGCCAGCAGGGACCAAGGGAATCAGCCCCAGCATTTT. As protein: CASRDQGNQPQHF. This chain joins TRBV6-5 and TRBJ1-5; D remains unclear. The CDR3 sequence is 13 residues long. Between the trimmed V and J ends, which lost 6 bases and 4 bases, there was a span of 10 bases. Germline assignment: CDR1 MNHEY and CDR2 SVGAGI.

CDR3 residues: CASGGTGNQPQHF. CDR3 sequence (DNA): TGTGCCAGCGGCGGGACAGGGAATCAGCCCCAGCATTTT. The V and J genes are TRBV2 and TRBJ1-5; TRBD1 matches at 9 bases. From germline, CDR1 is SNHLY and CDR2 FYNNEI. The CDR3 length is 13 residues. J was trimmed by 4 bases and V by 8 bases; bases with no gene match: 3.

The V gene is TRBV2, the J gene TRBJ2-7; 9 nucleotides agree with TRBD1. With V trimmed by 5 bases and J by 7 bases, 9 bases remained unmatched. CDR1 SNHLY and CDR2 FYNNEI come from the germline V gene. There are 14 residues in the CDR3. The DNA for the CDR3 is TGTGCCAGCAGTACTGGGACAGGGAACATGGAGCAGTACTTC. Translation gives CASSTGTGNMEQYF.

This clone has only one observation. The rearrangement uses TRBV9 and TRBJ2-7, with D unclear. Germline-derived CDR1 and CDR2 are SGDLS and YYNGEE. V lost 0 bases and J lost 1, with 8 bases in between. The CDR3 is 14 residues long. For the CDR3, the DNA is TGTGCCAGCAGCGTAGTGGGTGGATCCTACGAGCAGTACTTC. It codes for CASSVVGGSYEQYF. Combining the CDR3 with reference TRBV9 and TRBJ2-7 gives the whole variable domain DSGVTQTPKHLITATGQRVTLRCSPRSGDLSVYWYQQSLDQGLQFLIQYYNGEERAKGNILERFSAQQFPDLHSELNLSSLELGDSALYFCASSVVGGSYEQYFGPGTRLTVT.

V is TRBV5-1 and J is TRBJ1-5; no definite D call. The germline CDR1 and CDR2 sequences are SGHRS and YFSETQ. The ends were cut back, 0 bases at V and 3 bases at J, with 10 bases in the middle. CDR3 length equals 15 residues. The CDR3 sequence: CASSLEWGDNQPQHF. As DNA, the CDR3 is TGCGCCAGCAGCTTGGAGTGGGGAGACAATCAGCCCCAGCATTTT.

J is TRBJ2-5 and V is TRBV7-3, with 7 bases that match TRBD1. Per germline, CDR1 SGHTA and CDR2 FQGTGA. The CDR3 is 13 residues long. The ends lost 5 bases at V and 2 bases at J; junction bases unmatched: 2. The CDR3: CASSTGQQETQYF. The DNA of the CDR3 is TGTGCCAGCAGCACGGGACAGCAAGAGACCCAGTACTTC.

V usage is TRBV6-1 and J usage is TRBJ1-2; 7 nucleotides line up with TRBD1. V was pared by 2 bases and J by 8 bases, with 11 bases of the junction left unmatched. CDR3 length equals 15 residues. CDR1 is MNHNS and CDR2 is SASEGT in the germline V gene. The CDR3 here is CASSEFPGGGEGYTF. DNA for the CDR3: TGTGCCAGCAGTGAATTCCCAGGGGGGGGAGAAGGCTACACCTTC.

The CDR3 coding sequence is TGTGCCAGCAGCATAGACAGGGGGAGTCAGCCCCAGCATTTT. Encoded protein: CASSIDRGSQPQHF. V and J are TRBV6-5 and TRBJ1-5, with 9 bases matching TRBD1. V shed 6 bases, J shed 6 bases, and the junction held 6 bases outside the gene matches. CDR1 and CDR2 from the germline V gene are MNHEY and SVGAGI. This CDR3 has 14 residues.

J is TRBJ2-7 and V is TRBV7-8; D is unclear. Per the germline V gene, CDR1 is SGHVS and CDR2 is FQNEAQ. The CDR3 sequence is 16 residues long. Trimming cost V 5 bases and J 3 bases, with 20 bases left between them. The CDR3 region is CASSHTSGPNLYEQYF. The CDR3 DNA follows: TGTGCCAGCAGCCACACGTCAGGACCGAACCTCTACGAGCAGTACTTC. Complete variable domain (other parts from reference TRBV7-8 and TRBJ2-7): GAGVSQSPRYKVAKRGQDVALRCDPISGHVSLFWYQQALGQGPEFLTYFQNEAQLDKSGLPSDRFFAERPEGSVSTLKIQRTQQEDSAVYLCASSHTSGPNLYEQYFGPGTRLTVT.

The V and J genes are TRBV28 and TRBJ1-2; D is possibly TRBD1 (6 bases). Germline-derived CDR1 and CDR2 are MDHEN and SYDVKM. The CDR3 is 14 amino acids. Trimming stripped 6 bases from V and 4 bases from J, with 15 bases between. CDR3 in DNA: TGTGCCAGCAGCCCAAGACAGGAGAGCTATGGCTACACCTTC. Its protein product is CASSPRQESYGYTF.

The chain couples TRBV7-8 to TRBJ2-5; 9 bases fit TRBD2. The ends lost 5 bases at V and 2 bases at J; junction bases unmatched: 6. Germline assignment: CDR1 SGHVS and CDR2 FQNEAQ. This CDR3 region has 15 residues. The CDR3 loop reads CASSPGLAGQETQYF. The CDR3 nucleotides are TGTGCCAGCAGCCCCGGCCTAGCGGGGCAAGAGACCCAGTACTTC.

This chain links TRBV6-5 with TRBJ1-5; 7 positions agree with TRBD1. V lost 2 bases and J lost 3; bases outside the gene matches: 7. This CDR3 has 16 residues. In germline, CDR1 is MNHEY, CDR2 SVGAGI. DNA of the CDR3: TGTGCCAGCAGTTACACTAGACAGGGCCCCAATCAGCCCCAGCATTTT. Its protein is CASSYTRQGPNQPQHF.

The rearrangement uses TRBV10-3 and TRBJ2-1; 11 nucleotides agree with TRBD2. Trimming cost V 6 bases and J 9 bases; bases outside gene matches: 10. This CDR3 is 15 amino acids long. The V gene's germline CDR1 is ENHRY and CDR2 SYGVKD. Written as DNA, the CDR3 is TGTGCCATCAGCGATCCACTAGCGGGAGTTGCTGAGCAGTTCTTC. Translation: CAISDPLAGVAEQFF.

The chain employs TRBV6-4 and TRBJ2-2, with 7 bases matching TRBD1. CDR1 MRHNA and CDR2 SNTAGT come from the germline V gene. The length of the CDR3 is 16 residues. V gave up 5 bases and J gave up 2 bases; unmatched junction bases: 8. This chain's CDR3 is CASSWTGDGNTGELFF. In nucleotides, the CDR3 is TGTGCCAGCAGTTGGACAGGTGATGGTAACACCGGGGAGCTGTTTTTT.

This chain links TRBV27 with TRBJ1-1; no definite D call. The length of the CDR3 is 15 residues. Germline V gives CDR1 MNHEY, CDR2 SMNVEV (reference sequence). V was clipped by 2 bases and J by 6 bases, with 16 bases between them. The CDR3 bases are TGTGCCAGCAGTTTAGGCGATGGACTGTTATCTGAAGCTTTCTTT. It specifies CASSLGDGLLSEAFF.

V and J are TRBV18 and TRBJ2-5; TRBD2 aligns across 8 bases. There are 16 residues in the CDR3. With V trimmed by 3 bases and J by 5 bases, 11 bases remained unmatched. Looked up from germline, CDR1 is KGHSH and CDR2 is LQKENI. CDR3 in DNA: TGTGCCAGCTCACCTGGCGGGGGGAAGAGTTTGGAGACCCAGTACTTC. This encodes CASSPGGGKSLETQYF.

V is TRBV2 and J is TRBJ1-2; 8 nucleotides line up with TRBD1. The V gene's germline CDR1 is SNHLY and CDR2 FYNNEI. V dropped 8 bases and J dropped 1; count of bases not matched to a gene: 6. The CDR3 has 14 amino acids. CDR3 DNA: TGTGCCAGCGGAAAGGGACAGGTTAACTATGGCTACACCTTC. This translates into CASGKGQVNYGYTF.

The chain uses TRBV19 and TRBJ2-1, with D uncertain. The CDR3 totals 14 residues. Germline V gene lookup returns CDR1 LNHDA and CDR2 SQIVND (reference sequence). Trimming pared 1 base from V and 8 bases from J, leaving 12 bases between. The CDR3, as DNA: TGTGCCAGTAGTATAGTTCACCGAGACGATGAGCAGTTCTTC. It codes for CASSIVHRDDEQFF.

The chain is built from TRBV5-1 and TRBJ2-7, with 9 bases identical to TRBD2. This CDR3 spans 14 amino acids. The germline CDR1 and CDR2 sequences are SGHRS and YFSETQ. V lost 4 bases to trimming and J lost 5 bases; unmatched junction nucleotides: 7. The CDR3 region is CASSAGLAIDEQYF. In DNA form, the CDR3 reads TGCGCCAGCAGCGCTGGACTAGCGATTGACGAGCAGTACTTC.